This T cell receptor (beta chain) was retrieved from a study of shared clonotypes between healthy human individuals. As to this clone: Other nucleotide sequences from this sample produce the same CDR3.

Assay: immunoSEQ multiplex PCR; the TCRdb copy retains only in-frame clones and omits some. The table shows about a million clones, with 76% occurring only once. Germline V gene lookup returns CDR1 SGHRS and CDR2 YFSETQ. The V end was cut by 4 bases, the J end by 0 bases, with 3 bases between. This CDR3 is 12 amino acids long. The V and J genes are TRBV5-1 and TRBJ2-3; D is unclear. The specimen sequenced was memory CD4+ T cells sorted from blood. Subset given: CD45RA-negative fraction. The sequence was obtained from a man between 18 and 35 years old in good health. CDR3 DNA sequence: TGCGCCAGCAGCGCAAGCACAGATACGCAGTATTTT. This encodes CASSASTDTQYF. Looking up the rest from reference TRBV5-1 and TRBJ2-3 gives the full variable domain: KAGVTQTPRYLIKTRGQQVTLSCSPISGHRSVSWYQQTPGQGLQFLFEYFSETQRNKGNFPGRFSGRQFSNSRSEMNVSTLELGDSALYLCASSASTDTQYFGPGTRLTVL.